This paragraph covers one T cell receptor (beta chain) sequence. Sequenced by immunoSEQ multiplex PCR; TCRdb stores in-frame clones only, minus some. The data hold 40,000 to 45,000 clones, with approximately 79% observed a single time. The data derive from a study of PD-1 blockade in classical Hodgkin lymphoma. The V and J ends lost 2 bases and 8 bases respectively, with 12 bases between them. CDR1 and CDR2 from the germline V gene are MNHNY and SVGAGI (reference sequence). This CDR3 region has 13 residues. Each and every patient relapsed after autologous stem cell transplantation, and patients got differing brentuximab vedotin exposure.

This chain links TRBV6-6 with TRBJ1-2, with D possibly TRBD1 on 6 matching bases. This clonotype was obtained from a human donor with classical Hodgkin lymphoma. This specimen consisted of peripheral blood mononuclear cells (PBMCs), obtained before the second cycle of nivolumab. CDR3 in DNA: TGTGCCAGCAGTTACGGAGCGGGACACGGCTACACCTTC. Translated, it gives CASSYGAGHGYTF.